This TCR beta chain was sequenced in a study of PD-L1 blockade in urothelial cancer (dated by TCRdb to 2015 to 2018). About the full investigation: All patients started therapy around 2014 and received atezolizumab 1,200 mg intravenously every 3 weeks. Blood samples yielded a median of around 130,000 T cells and tens of thousands of unique TCRs, with median clonality 0.080. Patients had an ECOG performance status of 0 or 1 and had received between 0 and 3 prior chemotherapy regimens. In the same patients who had TCR sequencing, pretreatment tumors also underwent whole exome sequencing and RNA sequencing. Roughly nine patients achieved durable clinical benefit and some 21 did not. An exploratory multi-omic analysis was conducted of the somatic, immune and clinical correlates of response to PD-L1 blockade with atezolizumab in urothelial cancer. Blood samples were analyzed 3 weeks after the start of treatment (second dose) and 6 weeks after the start of treatment. Pretreatment tumor samples, along with matched peripheral blood collected serially before and after atezolizumab treatment, underwent TCR sequencing. Under 30 patients had pretreatment blood TCR-seq, about 25 had at least one posttreatment blood collection, and about 25 had tumor TCR-seq. Durable clinical benefit meant progression-free survival longer than 6 months, and TCR features were also tested against progression-free and overall survival. About 85% of the roughly 29 patients were identified as males with urothelial cancer of bladder origin, and a prior smoking history was reported by 18 of 29 patients.

Via the germline V gene, CDR1 is MDHEN and CDR2 SYDVKM. A distance of 25 bases separates the germline ends of V and J, which lose 4 bases and 14 bases respectively. The CDR3 covers 15 residues, taking in both the cysteine and the phenylalanine. The retained sequence is limited to the CDR3, 45 bases, with the frame set at the first base. Each PCR received spiked-in synthetic TCR analog templates so that absolute template abundance could be estimated from read counts. The immunoSEQ assay was used to amplify TCRbeta CDR3 regions from genomic DNA with bias-controlled V and J gene primers. Sequencing of rearranged TCRbeta segments was done at approximately 20X coverage. Per the source publication's procedure: Sequencing errors were corrected by clustering, and CDR3s were annotated against IMGT so that V, D and J genes could be assigned. Only productive TCRbeta rearrangements were used in downstream analyses, excluding out-of-frame or stop-codon sequences. Clonality was calculated as one minus the Shannon entropy normalized by the log of the number of unique productive sequences. Clones differing between time points or between blood and tumor were identified by Fisher's exact test with Benjamini-Hochberg correction at adjusted p below 0.01. TCRdb obtained this table from immuneACCESS and retained in-frame rearrangements with V and J assigned. These tables miss some clones; where compared with another copy, unresolved V genes account for less than half of the shortfall, and the remainder is unexplained. V and J calls and clone size are copied from that table; D and trimming were computed from the DNA. The sample data list 45,000 to 65,000 clones, and approximately 85% of these were observed just once. 15% to 19% of the sample is held by the ten biggest clonotypes.

Comment on this clone: It lacks a known antigen. It has no much larger one-base neighbor in the sample; base qualities were not kept.

This specimen's time point label, per the study, means: pretreatment peripheral blood. The cohort included roughly 29 patients with locally advanced or metastatic urothelial carcinoma who were treated at Memorial Sloan Kettering on a trial protocol. Peripheral blood mononuclear cells were collected pretreatment and during treatment, with between 1 and 8 total time points obtained per patient. The Qiagen DNeasy Blood extraction kit was used to purify genomic DNA from total PBMCs and tumor samples. PBMCs were collected pretreatment and during treatment, and were isolated and stored as previously described. Broad study findings and their caveats: Greater expansion of tumor-associated TCR clones in peripheral blood 3 weeks after the start of treatment was observed in patients with durable benefit (n of about 20, p = 0.022). Because the sample size was small (n ≈ 31) and many exploratory analyses were performed, the results are intended to be hypothesis-generating. A pretreatment peripheral blood TCR clonality below the median was linked to improved progression-free and overall survival.

Here the sequenced sample was PBMCs, taken around atezolizumab (anti-PD-L1) treatment. Rearrangement joined TRBV28 to TRBJ2-3, and perhaps TRBD2 as D gene, on 6 matching bases. The source of this sequence is a man between 65 and 80 years old with urothelial cancer. The CDR3 region reads CASSSGVRLHRYAYF. Here is the DNA: TGTGCCAGCAGTTCGGGAGTCCGACTGCACAGATACGCGTATTTT.